This T cell receptor beta chain stems from a study of long-term antiretroviral therapy in people with HIV. Study-wide findings and caveats: Relative to transplant donor controls, diversity remained lower despite increasing after ART. Repertoires in HIV (unlike those of controls) had narrower CDR3 length ranges.

Note on this clone: Its target is not known.

Survey-level immunoSEQ v3.0 assays were run. Sequencing set out to capture about 40,000-50,000 T-cell genomes per sample. Profiled with immunoSEQ multiplex PCR; TCRdb holds only in-frame clones, not every one. Counted here are approximately 16,000 clones, roughly 81% occurring once; the ten biggest clones make up around 5.3%. Between the trimmed V and J ends, which lost 4 bases and 9 bases, there was a span of 10 bases. This CDR3 has 12 amino acids. Germline V gives CDR1 MNHEY, CDR2 SVGAGI. This rearrangement joins TRBV6-5 to TRBJ2-1; D not certain. This specimen was unsorted PBMCs, taken 0.5 years after starting antiretroviral therapy. The source of this sequence is a woman in her thirties or forties with HIV. This chain's CDR3 is CASSFRQGEQFF. The CDR3 DNA sequence: TGTGCCAGCAGTTTCCGACAAGGTGAGCAGTTCTTC.